The clone carrying this T cell receptor beta chain appeared many times. Its antigen is not known. The sample comes from a study of early T cells in non-severe SARS-CoV-2 infection. About the study: Sequencing used unsorted whole-blood bulk RNA, so chains lack pairing. Whole-study results and caveats: VDJdb matching skewed toward anti-spike CD8 responses, missing private and CD4 specificities.

This CDR3 is 16 amino acids long. V was pared by 6 bases and J by 4 bases, with 15 bases of the junction left unmatched. From germline, CDR1 is DFQATT and CDR2 SNEGSKA (reference sequence). Individual cDNA molecules carried attached unique molecular identifiers. Using its own MiXCR run on the 5' RACE reads, TCRdb lists one record per CDR3 protein. The sample yields fewer than 35,000 distinct CDR3 sequences, 9% seen once. The receptor's source is an adult who was a healthcare worker with PCR-confirmed SARS-CoV-2 infection or an uninfected control (not recorded which). The genes are TRBV20-1 and TRBJ2-4, with 7 bases that match TRBD1. Sequencing was carried out using whole blood. The CDR3 loop is CSATGYLRLEKNIQYF. The CDR3 DNA follows: TGCAGTGCGACAGGGTATTTACGTTTGGAGAAAAACATTCAGTACTTC.